This TCR beta chain was profiled in a study of shared clonotypes between healthy human individuals. The study, taken as a whole, reports: Sampling used blood alone; tissue repertoires probably differ.

Original data processing: Junction-only sequences without quality scores came from ImmunoSEQ, so filtering differed. TCRdb's table, derived via immunoSEQ multiplex PCR, lists solely in-frame clones and lacks some. That table furnishes V, J and clone size, whereas the DNA furnished D and trimming. Of approximately 840,000 clones listed, approximately 96% are singletons. Between the trimmed V and J ends, which lost 2 bases and 2 bases, there was a span of 10 bases. The CDR3 is 14 amino acids. Germline loops: CDR1 SGHAT, CDR2 FQNNGV. A remark on this clone: What it binds is unknown.

The naive CD8 subset, CD45RO-negative cells positively selected for CCR7, excluded terminally differentiated effector memory CD45RA+ cells. The chain is built from TRBV11-2 and TRBJ2-7; possibly TRBD1 for D (6 bases). The specimen sequenced was naive CD8+ T cells sorted from blood. The TCR comes from a man younger than 45 in good health. The CDR3 DNA is TGTGCCAGCAGCTTATTCAGGGGAGCCTACGAGCAGTACTTC. Amino acid sequence: CASSLFRGAYEQYF.